Given below is one T cell receptor beta chain in context. Every subset had its genomic DNA shared out evenly among several immunoSEQ plates. On sorted subsets, replicate PCRs used about 180 ng DNA, or 27,000 or so T cell genomes. Sequencing used immunoSEQ multiplex PCR; TCRdb keeps in-frame clones, though not all of them. This table has some 2.1 million clones, roughly 95% appearing once. Within Nashville, Tennessee resided all donors, each a Caucasian adult. The data stem from a study of shared clonotypes between healthy human individuals. About the research overall: Donors had three CD4 naive, three CD4 memory, two CD8 naive and one CD8 memory plate apiece.

Sample: naive CD4+ T cells sorted from blood. Described subset: CD45RA+ positively selected. The TCR originated in a man younger than 30 in good health.

The CDR3 DNA follows: TGTGCCTGGAGTGCAGGTCCAGGGGCGGTCAATTCACCCCTCCACTTT. This encodes CAWSAGPGAVNSPLHF. This chain links TRBV30 with TRBJ1-6; a weak D match, TRBD1 (6 bases). The germline CDR1 and CDR2 sequences are GTSNPN and SVGIG (reference sequence). With 1 base removed from V and 7 bases from J, the gap between germline ends came to 17 bases. This CDR3 spans 16 amino acids.